The 27 T cell receptor beta chains below come from one sample, sequenced in a study of Graves' ophthalmopathy and Graves' hyperthyroidism. For repertoire sequencing, the TCR beta CDR3 regions were amplified from RNA transcripts. Scientists carried out first-round RT-PCR using HTBI primers and then a second-round multiplex PCR. Each CDR3 protein gets one entry after TCRdb re-called the multiplex PCR reads with MiXCR. The sample consists of over 500,000 distinct CDR3 sequences, 20% to 25% of them appearing once. Sequenced input: peripheral blood. These receptors were taken from a woman aged 18-29 years with stable Graves' hyperthyroidism. Some clones in this sample may be carry-over from other donors' samples.

This clonotype showed up many times. This sequence joins TRBV6-2 or TRBV6-3 and TRBJ1-1; tentatively, D is TRBD1 (5 bases). The ends were cut back, 6 bases at V and 3 bases at J, with 8 bases in the middle. Germline CDR1 is MNHEY and CDR2 is SVGEGT. The CDR3 is 12 residues long. CDR3 bases: TGTGCCAGCAGGCCAGGGTACACTGAAGCTTTCTTT. The encoded protein is CASRPGYTEAFF.

This clonotype appeared many times. This chain connects TRBV6-1 to TRBJ1-5; D uncertain. CDR1 and CDR2 from the germline V gene are MNHNS and SASEGT. The CDR3 totals 15 residues. Trimming removed 7 bases from V and 4 bases from J, with 17 bases in between. CDR3 amino acids: CASTKLEGRNQPQHF. The CDR3 DNA follows: TGTGCCAGCACTAAGTTGGAAGGACGTAATCAGCCCCAGCATTTT.

This clonotype was seen more than once but under ten times. The genes are TRBV6-1 and TRBJ2-7; either TRBD1 or TRBD2 may supply D (6 bases each). The CDR3 spans 16 residues. Trimming stripped 6 bases from V and 0 bases from J, with 18 bases between. Germline V CDR1 and CDR2: MNHNS, SASEGT. The CDR3 here is CASSGHGGHSSYEQYF. The CDR3 DNA is TGTGCCAGCAGCGGACACGGGGGCCATTCCTCCTACGAGCAGTACTTC.

This chain joins TRBV27 and TRBJ1-2, with D perhaps matching TRBD1 (5 bases). Germline-derived CDR1 and CDR2 are MNHEY and SMNVEV (reference sequence). V was trimmed by 10 bases and J by 4 bases, leaving 13 bases between them. The length of the CDR3 is 12 residues. The CDR3 protein is CATWGAVYGYTF. CDR3 DNA sequence: TGTGCCACCTGGGGCGCAGTCTATGGCTACACCTTC.

This clonotype was seen repeatedly, ten times or more. J is TRBJ2-7 and V is TRBV3-1; TRBD1 aligns across 9 bases. This CDR3 spans 13 amino acids. The V and J ends lost 2 bases and 6 bases, in that order; junction bases with no gene match: 2. Germline V CDR1 and CDR2: LGHDT, YNNKEL (reference sequence). The CDR3 DNA is TGTGCCAGCAGCCAAAGGGACAGGGTCGAGCAGTACTTC. This gives the protein CASSQRDRVEQYF.

This clonotype was seen a handful of times. A much more abundant neighbour one base away suggests this may be a read error. CDR3 DNA: TGTGCCAGCAGTTCGGCTCTCTCTGGAAACACCATATATTTT. The encoded protein is CASSSALSGNTIYF. The J gene is TRBJ1-3, the V gene TRBV12-3 or TRBV12-4; D is uncertain. The length of the CDR3 is 14 residues. V lost 4 bases and J lost 0, with 7 bases in between.

This clonotype was detected many times. V gene TRBV27 combines with J gene TRBJ1-2, with 8 bases fitting TRBD1. The CDR3 runs to 16 residues. The V gene's germline CDR1 is MNHEY and CDR2 SMNVEV (reference sequence). Trimming cost V 2 bases and J 4 bases; bases outside gene matches: 9. CDR3 residues: CASSLAGTGGIYGYTF. CDR3 in DNA: TGTGCCAGCAGTTTAGCCGGGACAGGCGGAATCTATGGCTACACCTTC.

The chain joins TRBV20-1 to TRBJ2-7, with a possible D match to TRBD1 (6 bases). V lost 1 base and J lost 4, with 11 bases in between. This CDR3 is built from 13 residues. Germline CDR1 is DFQATT and CDR2 is SNEGSKA (reference sequence). The CDR3 DNA reads as TGCAGTGCTAGAGTACAGGGTTGGTACGAGCAGTACTTC. As protein: CSARVQGWYEQYF.

In this sample, this clonotype turned up many times. The chain employs TRBV7-2 and TRBJ2-2, with D possibly TRBD2 on 5 matching bases. Germline assignment: CDR1 SGHTA and CDR2 FQGNSA. The V gene lost 5 bases and the J gene lost 7 bases, with 14 bases spanning the gap. The CDR3 contains 14 residues. CDR3 nucleotide sequence: TGTGCCAGCAGCATAGGACTCTGGGACGGGGAGCTGTTTTTT. Its translation: CASSIGLWDGELFF. The full variable domain, with the rest looked up from reference TRBV7-2 and TRBJ2-2, is GAGVSQSPSNKVTEKGKDVELRCDPISGHTALYWYRQSLGQGLEFLIYFQGNSAPDKSGLPSDRFSAERTGGSVSTLTIQRTQQEDSAVYLCASSIGLWDGELFFGEGSRLTVL.

This clonotype has a count of ten or more. The V and J genes are TRBV12-3 or TRBV12-4 and TRBJ2-4; D not resolved. Trimming shortened V by 3 bases and J by 0 bases, and 15 bases separated the two germline ends. CDR3 length equals 17 residues. This chain's CDR3 is CASSFSPPELAKNIQYF. CDR3 nucleotides: TGTGCCAGCAGTTTCTCCCCCCCGGAATTAGCCAAAAACATTCAGTACTTC.

The chain carries TRBV6-4 and TRBJ1-2; no clear D gene. The CDR3 runs to 13 residues. V shed 5 bases and J shed 2 bases, with 9 bases lying between them. Germline V gives CDR1 MRHNA, CDR2 SNTAGT. Here the CDR3 DNA reads TGTGCCAGCAGTCGTTGGGTCAACTATGGCTACACCTTC. Translation gives CASSRWVNYGYTF.

This clonotype has a single count. The rearrangement links TRBV6-5 to TRBJ2-5; no clear D. The CDR3 totals 12 residues. V lost 6 bases, J lost 5 bases, and 10 bases lay in between. Per germline, CDR1 MNHEY and CDR2 SVGAGI. CDR3 nucleotides: TGTGCCAGCAGGCGGAGTCCGGAGACCCAGTACTTC. Protein sequence: CASRRSPETQYF.

This clonotype was observed at least ten times. The rearrangement links TRBV7-3 to TRBJ1-2; the D gene is possibly TRBD1 (6 bases). Trimming left V 2 bases short and J 8 bases short, with 15 bases between. The CDR3 runs to 14 residues. Germline V gives CDR1 SGHTA, CDR2 FQGTGA. The CDR3 DNA is TGTGCCAGCAGCTTATCGGCAGGACAGACGGGCTACACCTTC. Translation gives CASSLSAGQTGYTF.

Details on this clonotype: Since a much larger clone is just one base distant, this may be a read error. This chain links TRBV7-8 with TRBJ2-5, with a weak D call TRBD2 (6 bases). Germline V gene sequence: CDR1 SGHVS, CDR2 FQNEAQ. The CDR3 covers 15 residues. V lost 3 bases to trimming and J lost 1 base, with 12 bases between them. The CDR3 reads CASSFRGTSQETQYF. The CDR3 nucleotides read TGTGCCAGCAGCTTTCGCGGGACTTCCCAAGAGACCCAGTACTTC.

The J gene is TRBJ1-2, the V gene TRBV14; a possible D gene is TRBD1 (6 bases). Between the trimmed V and J ends, which lost 0 bases and 8 bases, there was a span of 22 bases. Germline V gives CDR1 SGHDN, CDR2 FVKESK. The CDR3 is 17 residues long. The CDR3 sequence is CASSQEGGFGGARGYTF. The CDR3 DNA reads as TGTGCCAGCAGCCAAGAGGGAGGCTTCGGGGGCGCGCGGGGCTACACCTTC.

The table lists this clonotype with many counts. V and J are TRBV20-1 and TRBJ1-6; 8 nucleotides line up with TRBD1. Germline values: CDR1 DFQATT, CDR2 SNEGSKA (reference sequence). The CDR3 spans 15 residues. The V segment lost 1 base and the J segment 8 bases; nucleotides outside the gene matches: 7. CDR3 in DNA: TGCAGTGCTAGAGTTCCCGACAGGGGAGATTCACCCCTCCACTTT. This translates into CSARVPDRGDSPLHF.

The chain uses TRBV12-3 or TRBV12-4 and TRBJ1-2, with no clear D. Trimming stripped 1 base from V and 5 bases from J, with 14 bases between. CDR3 length equals 15 residues. For the CDR3, the DNA is TGTGCCAGCAGTTTAGATGCCTCCGACTATTATGGCTACACCTTC. This sequence encodes CASSLDASDYYGYTF.

This sequence joins TRBV20-1 and TRBJ2-7; 14 bases are shared with TRBD2. The length of the CDR3 is 14 residues. The germline V gene has CDR1 DFQATT and CDR2 SNEGSKA (reference sequence). V shed 3 bases, J shed 6 bases, and the junction held 4 bases outside the gene matches. CDR3 bases: TGCAGTGCTAGCATGGGACTAGCGGGAGTCGAGCAGTACTTC. Translation gives CSASMGLAGVEQYF.

This clonotype was recorded many times. The rearrangement uses TRBV4-1 and TRBJ2-5, with TRBD1 matching 9 bases. CDR1 and CDR2 from the germline V gene are MGHRA and YSYEKL. V trimming: 5 bases; J trimming: 7 bases; junction bases outside the gene matches: 8. CDR3 length equals 14 residues. The CDR3 DNA reads TGCGCCAGCAGCTTACAGGGGGCGTTGGGGACCCAGTACTTC. This gives the protein CASSLQGALGTQYF.

The chain combines TRBV28 with TRBJ2-7; D not resolved. Germline V gene data show CDR1 as MDHEN and CDR2 as SYDVKM. With 4 bases removed from V and 2 bases from J, the gap between germline ends came to 12 bases. There are 14 residues in the CDR3. The chain's CDR3 is CASSSIGNTYEQYF. The CDR3 coding sequence is TGTGCCAGCAGTTCTATAGGGAATACCTACGAGCAGTACTTC.

This clonotype was recorded a few times. This chain joins TRBV9 and TRBJ2-7; D assignment may be TRBD1 or TRBD2 (5 bases each). From germline, CDR1 is SGDLS and CDR2 YYNGEE. With 2 bases removed from V and 3 bases from J, the gap between germline ends came to 12 bases. This CDR3 is built from 14 residues. The CDR3 DNA reads TGTGCCAGCAGCGTCGGGACGGGTAACTACGAGCAGTACTTC. Residues: CASSVGTGNYEQYF.

This clonotype was seen ten or more times. The gene calls are TRBV2 and TRBJ1-5, with TRBD1 identical over 7 bases. The CDR3 loop spans 14 amino acids. Trimming at V came to 3 bases and at J to 9 bases, leaving 8 bases not matched to a gene. From germline, CDR1 is SNHLY and CDR2 FYNNEI. CDR3 nucleotide sequence: TGTGCCAGCAGTGACCGGGACAGCGGCGGGCCCCAGCATTTT. Translation gives CASSDRDSGGPQHF.

The J gene is TRBJ2-2, the V gene TRBV5-1; 8 nucleotides match TRBD2. V lost 4 bases and J lost 1; bases outside the gene matches: 9. Germline lookup yields CDR1 SGHRS and CDR2 YFSETQ. This CDR3 contains 17 residues. The CDR3 reads CASSLRRGGQNTGELFF. DNA for the CDR3: TGCGCCAGCAGCCTTAGGCGCGGGGGGCAGAACACCGGGGAGCTGTTTTTT.

This chain joins TRBV28 and TRBJ2-7, with D tentatively TRBD2 (6 bases). Germline loops: CDR1 MDHEN, CDR2 SYDVKM. The CDR3 loop spans 14 amino acids. The CDR3 DNA is TGTGCGTCAGCCCAAGGCGCGGGATATTCCGAGCAGTACTTC. It encodes CASAQGAGYSEQYF.

This clonotype was seen a handful of times. The chain is built from TRBV9 and TRBJ1-5, with 10 bases lining up with TRBD1. Germline V CDR1 and CDR2: SGDLS, YYNGEE. CDR3 size: 17 residues. Trimming removed 6 bases from V and 0 bases from J; junction bases left unmatched: 9. The CDR3 is CASTGTGDVYSNQPQHF. As DNA, the CDR3 is TGTGCCAGCACCGGGACAGGGGACGTATATAGCAATCAGCCCCAGCATTTT.

The rearrangement uses TRBV24-1 and TRBJ2-3; the match to TRBD1 covers 9 bases. CDR1 is KGHDR, CDR2 SFDVKD, per germline. The V segment lost 5 bases and the J segment 4 bases; nucleotides outside the gene matches: 15. This CDR3 region has 18 residues. DNA for the CDR3: TGTGCCACCAGTGGCGTATTACCGGGACAGGGTTTCCCAGATACGCAGTATTTT. Encoded protein: CATSGVLPGQGFPDTQYF.

This clonotype was picked up one time. The chain combines TRBV3-1 with TRBJ2-2, with 9 bases matching TRBD2. Trimming removed 8 bases from V and 2 bases from J; junction bases left unmatched: 9. The CDR3 runs 16 residues. Germline V gives CDR1 LGHDT, CDR2 YNNKEL (reference sequence). CDR3 residues: CASGPPREGNTGELFF. The DNA of the CDR3 is TGTGCCAGCGGACCGCCGCGGGAGGGAAACACCGGGGAGCTGTTTTTT.